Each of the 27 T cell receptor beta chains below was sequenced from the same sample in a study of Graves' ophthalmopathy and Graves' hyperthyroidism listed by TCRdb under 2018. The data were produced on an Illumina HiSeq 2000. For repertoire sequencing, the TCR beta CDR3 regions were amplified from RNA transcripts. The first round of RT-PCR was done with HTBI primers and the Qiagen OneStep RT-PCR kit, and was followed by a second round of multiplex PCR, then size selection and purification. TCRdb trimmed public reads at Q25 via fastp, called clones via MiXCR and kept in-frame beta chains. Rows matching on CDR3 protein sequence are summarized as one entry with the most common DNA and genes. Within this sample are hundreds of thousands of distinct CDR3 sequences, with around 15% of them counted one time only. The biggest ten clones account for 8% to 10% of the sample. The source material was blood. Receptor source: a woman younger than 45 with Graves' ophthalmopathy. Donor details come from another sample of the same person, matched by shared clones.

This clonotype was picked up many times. The CDR3 protein is CASSYSVMRGSLYGYTF. The CDR3 nucleotides are TGTGCCAGCAGTTACTCGGTGATGAGGGGATCTCTCTATGGCTACACCTTC. This sequence joins TRBV6-5 and TRBJ1-2; a possible D gene is TRBD1 (5 bases). V was trimmed by 0 bases and J by 4 bases, leaving 18 bases between them. The CDR3 is made up of 17 amino acids. Germline V gene lookup returns CDR1 MNHEY and CDR2 SVGAGI.

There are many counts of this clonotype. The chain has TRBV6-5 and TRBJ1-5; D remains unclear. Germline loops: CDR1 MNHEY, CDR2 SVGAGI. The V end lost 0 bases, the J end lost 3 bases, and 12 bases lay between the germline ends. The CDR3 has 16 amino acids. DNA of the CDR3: TGTGCCAGCAGTTACTCGAAAAACAGTCCCAATCAGCCCCAGCATTTT. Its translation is CASSYSKNSPNQPQHF.

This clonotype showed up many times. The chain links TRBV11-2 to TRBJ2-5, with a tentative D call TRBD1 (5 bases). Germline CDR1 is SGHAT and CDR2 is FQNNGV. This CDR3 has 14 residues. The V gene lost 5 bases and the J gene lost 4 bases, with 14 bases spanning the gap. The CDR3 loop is CASSRGSSGETQYF. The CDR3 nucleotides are TGTGCCAGCAGCAGGGGTTCGAGTGGAGAGACCCAGTACTTC.

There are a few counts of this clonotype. CDR3 in DNA: TGTGCCAGCAGCCAAAATCTCGCTAGCGCTTCCTACGAGCAGTACTTC. This sequence encodes CASSQNLASASYEQYF. The genes are TRBV3-1 and TRBJ2-7, with D possibly TRBD2 on 6 matching bases. Per germline, CDR1 LGHDT and CDR2 YNNKEL (reference sequence). V was shortened by 2 bases and J by 1 base, with 15 bases between the two germline ends. This CDR3 has 16 amino acids.

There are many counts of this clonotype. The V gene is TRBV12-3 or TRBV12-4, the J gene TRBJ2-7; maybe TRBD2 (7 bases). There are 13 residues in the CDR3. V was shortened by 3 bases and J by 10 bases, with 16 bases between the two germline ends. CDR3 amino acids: CASSFGGGGSQYF. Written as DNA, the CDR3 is TGTGCCAGCAGTTTCGGGGGAGGGGGGAGTCAGTACTTC.

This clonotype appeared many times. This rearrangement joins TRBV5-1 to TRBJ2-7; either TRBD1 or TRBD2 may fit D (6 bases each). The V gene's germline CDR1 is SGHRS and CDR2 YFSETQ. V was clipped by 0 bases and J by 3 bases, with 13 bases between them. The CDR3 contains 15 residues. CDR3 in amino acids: CASSLGSGAHYEQYF. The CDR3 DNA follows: TGCGCCAGCAGCTTGGGATCGGGGGCCCACTACGAGCAGTACTTC.

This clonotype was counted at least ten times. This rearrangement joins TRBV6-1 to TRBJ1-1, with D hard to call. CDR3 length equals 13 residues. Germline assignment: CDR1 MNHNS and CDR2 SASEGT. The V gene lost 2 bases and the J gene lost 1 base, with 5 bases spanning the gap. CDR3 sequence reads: CASSEYTNTEAFF. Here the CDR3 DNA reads TGTGCCAGCAGTGAATACACGAACACTGAAGCTTTCTTT.

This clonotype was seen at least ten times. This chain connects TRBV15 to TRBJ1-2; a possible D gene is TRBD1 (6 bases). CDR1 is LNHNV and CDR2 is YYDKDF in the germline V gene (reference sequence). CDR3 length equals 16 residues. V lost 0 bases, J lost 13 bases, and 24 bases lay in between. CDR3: CATSREGDKAGQGCTF. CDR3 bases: TGTGCCACCAGCAGAGAAGGGGATAAGGCGGGACAAGGATGCACCTTC.

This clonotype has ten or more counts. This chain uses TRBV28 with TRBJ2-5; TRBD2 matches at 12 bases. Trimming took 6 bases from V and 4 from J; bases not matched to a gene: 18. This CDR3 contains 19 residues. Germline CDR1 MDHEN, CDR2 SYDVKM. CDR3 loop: CASSPDGLAGRHSRETQYF. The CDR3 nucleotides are TGTGCCAGCAGCCCGGATGGACTAGCGGGACGACACTCTAGAGAGACCCAGTACTTC. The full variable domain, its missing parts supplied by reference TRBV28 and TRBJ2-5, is DVKVTQSSRYLVKRTGEKVFLECVQDMDHENMFWYRQDPGLGLRLIYFSYDVKMKEKGDIPEGYSVSREKKERFSLILESASTNQTSMYLCASSPDGLAGRHSRETQYFGPGTRLLVL.

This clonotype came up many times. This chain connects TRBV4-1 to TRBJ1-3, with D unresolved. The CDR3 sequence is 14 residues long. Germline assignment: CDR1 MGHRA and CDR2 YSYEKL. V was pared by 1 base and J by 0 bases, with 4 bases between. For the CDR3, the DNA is TGCGCCAGCAGCCAAGGCAACTCTGGAAACACCATATATTTT. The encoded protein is CASSQGNSGNTIYF.

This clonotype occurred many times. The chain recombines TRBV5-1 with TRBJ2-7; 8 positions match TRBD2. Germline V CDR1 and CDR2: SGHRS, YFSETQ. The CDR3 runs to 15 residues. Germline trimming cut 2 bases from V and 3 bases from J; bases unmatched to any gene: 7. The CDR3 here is CASSLDSGTLYEQYF. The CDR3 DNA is TGCGCCAGCAGCTTAGATAGCGGGACGCTCTACGAGCAGTACTTC.

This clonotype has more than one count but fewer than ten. The CDR3 DNA reads TGTGCCAGCAGCGACGGACAGGGGCCGGGGTACGAGCAGTACTTC. It translates to CASSDGQGPGYEQYF. The chain employs TRBV11-2 and TRBJ2-7; 9 bases agree with TRBD1. The CDR3 runs 15 residues. From germline, CDR1 is SGHAT and CDR2 FQNNGV. V shed 5 bases and J 4 bases; nucleotides not matched to a gene: 9.

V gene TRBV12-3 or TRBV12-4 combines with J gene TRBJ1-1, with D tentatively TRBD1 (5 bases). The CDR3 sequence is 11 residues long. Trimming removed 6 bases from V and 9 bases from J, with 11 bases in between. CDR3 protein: CASSVQEKAFF. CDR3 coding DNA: TGTGCCAGCAGCGTACAGGAGAAAGCTTTCTTT.

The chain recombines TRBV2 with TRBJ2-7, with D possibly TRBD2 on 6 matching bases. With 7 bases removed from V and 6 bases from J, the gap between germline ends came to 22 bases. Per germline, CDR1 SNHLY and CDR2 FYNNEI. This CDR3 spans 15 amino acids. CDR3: CASTSAFGGESEQYF. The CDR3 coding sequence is TGTGCCAGCACCTCCGCGTTCGGAGGGGAGAGCGAGCAGTACTTC.

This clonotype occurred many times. The CDR3: CAISLGVNTEAFF. In DNA, the CDR3 is TGTGCCATCTCTCTGGGCGTTAACACTGAAGCTTTCTTT. The V and J genes are TRBV10-3 and TRBJ1-1; D is unclear. CDR1 ENHRY and CDR2 SYGVKD come from the germline V gene. The CDR3 length is 13 residues. V was shortened by 8 bases and J by 2 bases, with 12 bases between the two germline ends.

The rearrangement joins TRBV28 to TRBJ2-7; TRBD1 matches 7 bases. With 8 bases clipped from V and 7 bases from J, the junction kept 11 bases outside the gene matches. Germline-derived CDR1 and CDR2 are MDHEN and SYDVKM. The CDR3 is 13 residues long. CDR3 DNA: TGTGCCAGCCAGGACAGGCCCAGTTCGGAGCAGTACTTC. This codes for CASQDRPSSEQYF.

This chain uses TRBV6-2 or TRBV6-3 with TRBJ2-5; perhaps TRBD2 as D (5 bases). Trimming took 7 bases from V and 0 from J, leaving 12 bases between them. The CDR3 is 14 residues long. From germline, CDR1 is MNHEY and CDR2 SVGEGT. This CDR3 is CASTQLGHQETQYF. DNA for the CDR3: TGTGCCAGCACCCAACTAGGACACCAAGAGACCCAGTACTTC.

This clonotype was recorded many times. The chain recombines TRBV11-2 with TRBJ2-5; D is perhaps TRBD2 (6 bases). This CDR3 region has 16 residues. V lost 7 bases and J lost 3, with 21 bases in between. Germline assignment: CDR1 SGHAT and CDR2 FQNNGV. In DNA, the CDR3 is TGTGCCAGCACCATAGGCCGGGACTGGGTGAAAGAGACCCAGTACTTC. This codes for CASTIGRDWVKETQYF.

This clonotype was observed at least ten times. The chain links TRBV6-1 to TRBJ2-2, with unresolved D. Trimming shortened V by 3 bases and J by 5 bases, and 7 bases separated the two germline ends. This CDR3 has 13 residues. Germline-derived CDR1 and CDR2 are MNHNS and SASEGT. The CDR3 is CASSEFWTGELFF. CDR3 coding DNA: TGTGCCAGCAGTGAGTTTTGGACCGGGGAGCTGTTTTTT.

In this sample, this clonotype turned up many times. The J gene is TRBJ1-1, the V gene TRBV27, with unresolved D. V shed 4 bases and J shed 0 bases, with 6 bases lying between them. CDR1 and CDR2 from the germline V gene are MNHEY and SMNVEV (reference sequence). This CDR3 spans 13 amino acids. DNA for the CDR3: TGTGCCAGCAGTTCAGAGTTGAACACTGAAGCTTTCTTT. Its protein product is CASSSELNTEAFF.

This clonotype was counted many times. CDR3 loop: CATSDVERYEQYF. The CDR3 DNA is TGTGCCACCAGTGATGTAGAGCGGTACGAGCAGTACTTC. The V and J genes are TRBV24-1 and TRBJ2-7; D might be TRBD2 (5 bases). Looked up from germline, CDR1 is KGHDR and CDR2 is SFDVKD. Deletions cut 3 bases from V and 4 bases from J, with 9 bases between. CDR3 length: 13 residues.

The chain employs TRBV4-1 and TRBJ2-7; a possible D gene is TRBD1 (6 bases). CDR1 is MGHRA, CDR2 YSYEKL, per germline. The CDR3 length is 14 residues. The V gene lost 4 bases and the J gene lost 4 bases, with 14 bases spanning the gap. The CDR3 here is CASSLNVQGYEQYF. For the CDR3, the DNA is TGCGCCAGCAGCCTCAACGTACAGGGATACGAGCAGTACTTC.

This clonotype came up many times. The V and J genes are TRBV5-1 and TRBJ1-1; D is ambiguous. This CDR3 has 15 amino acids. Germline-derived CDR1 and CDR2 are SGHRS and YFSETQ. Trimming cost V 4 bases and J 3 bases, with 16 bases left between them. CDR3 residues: CASSTGPTTDTEAFF. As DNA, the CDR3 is TGCGCCAGCAGCACCGGGCCCACCACGGACACTGAAGCTTTCTTT. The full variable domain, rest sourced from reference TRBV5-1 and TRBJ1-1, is KAGVTQTPRYLIKTRGQQVTLSCSPISGHRSVSWYQQTPGQGLQFLFEYFSETQRNKGNFPGRFSGRQFSNSRSEMNVSTLELGDSALYLCASSTGPTTDTEAFFGQGTRLTVV.

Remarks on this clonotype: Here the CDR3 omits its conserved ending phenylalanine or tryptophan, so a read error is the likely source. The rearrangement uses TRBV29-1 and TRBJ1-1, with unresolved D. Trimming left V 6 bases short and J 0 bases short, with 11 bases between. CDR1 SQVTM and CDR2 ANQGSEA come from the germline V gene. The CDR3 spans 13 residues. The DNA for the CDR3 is TGCAGCGTATCAGGAACCATGAACACTGAAGCTTTCTTA. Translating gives CSVSGTMNTEAFL.

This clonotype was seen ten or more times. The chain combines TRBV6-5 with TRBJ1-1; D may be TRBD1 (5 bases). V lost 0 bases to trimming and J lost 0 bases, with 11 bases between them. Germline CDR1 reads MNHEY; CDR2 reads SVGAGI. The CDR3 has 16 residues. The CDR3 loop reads CASSYSLGTMNTEAFF. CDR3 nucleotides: TGTGCCAGCAGTTACTCGTTAGGGACTATGAACACTGAAGCTTTCTTT.

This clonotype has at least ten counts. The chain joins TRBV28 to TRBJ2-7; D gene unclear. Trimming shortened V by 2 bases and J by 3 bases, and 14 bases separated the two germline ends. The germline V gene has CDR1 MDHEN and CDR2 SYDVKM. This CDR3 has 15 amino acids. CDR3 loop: CASSLISYGIYEQYF. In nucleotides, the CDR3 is TGTGCCAGCAGTTTAATAAGTTATGGCATCTACGAGCAGTACTTC.

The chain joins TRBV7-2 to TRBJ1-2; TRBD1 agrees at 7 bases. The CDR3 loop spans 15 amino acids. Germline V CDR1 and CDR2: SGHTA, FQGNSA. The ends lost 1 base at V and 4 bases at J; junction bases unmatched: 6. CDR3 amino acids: CASSLVRGLGYGYTF. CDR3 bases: TGTGCCAGCAGCTTAGTGAGGGGGCTTGGCTATGGCTACACCTTC.